A selection of T cell receptor beta chains follows, all from one sample in a study of neoadjuvant anti-PD-1 for oral cavity cancer. Profiled with immunoSEQ multiplex PCR; TCRdb holds only in-frame clones, not every one. Among 20,000 to 25,000 clones listed, 45% were seen once. Sequenced here: tumor tissue, sampled after nivolumab (anti-PD-1) treatment. Source of these receptors: a person between 40 and 85 years old with oral cavity squamous cell carcinoma. CDR3s include the opening cysteine and the closing phenylalanine or tryptophan. A D gene is named only where the DNA matches it firmly. For some rows the clone size is stated as once, few or many, or as a class when expanded; others skip it.

v_call	j_call	d_call	clone_size	cdr3_aa	cdr3_nt
TRBV18	TRBJ2-3	NA	NA	CASSPGNTDTQYF	TGTGCCAGCTCACCGGGTAACACAGATACGCAGTATTTT
TRBV15	TRBJ2-7	NA	NA	CATSREATTSYEQYF	TGTGCCACCAGCAGAGAAGCCACTACCTCCTACGAGCAGTACTTC
TRBV10-3	TRBJ2-2	NA	few	CAISVVPNTGELFF	TGTGCCATCAGTGTTGTACCTAACACCGGGGAGCTGTTTTTT
TRBV5-1	TRBJ2-5	TRBD1	NA	CASSFGQGKETQYF	TGCGCCAGCAGCTTCGGACAGGGGAAAGAGACCCAGTACTTC
TRBV5-1	TRBJ2-2	NA	NA	CASRQEWAGELFF	TGCGCCAGCAGACAGGAGTGGGCCGGGGAGCTGTTTTTT
TRBV5-1	TRBJ1-1	NA	few	CASSLLTGNTEAFF	TGCGCCAGCAGCTTGCTAACCGGGAACACTGAAGCTTTCTTT
TRBV11-2	TRBJ1-1	NA	NA	CASSPRGGPVTEAFF	TGTGCCAGCAGCCCCCGTGGGGGCCCTGTCACTGAAGCTTTCTTT
TRBV6-5	TRBJ2-7	TRBD1	few	CASSKDRGRYPYF	TGTGCCAGCAGTAAGGACAGGGGAAGGTATCCGTACTTC
TRBV6-4	TRBJ1-6	TRBD1	few	CASSPGQENSPLHF	TGTGCCAGCAGTCCCGGACAGGAAAATTCACCCCTCCACTTT
TRBV7-2	TRBJ1-2	TRBD1	NA	CASSLTGAWEDGYTF	TGTGCCAGCAGCTTGACAGGGGCCTGGGAGGACGGCTACACCTTC
TRBV10-3	TRBJ2-3	NA	NA	CAISEPRLKPDTQYF	TGTGCCATCAGTGAGCCCCGACTCAAGCCGGATACGCAGTATTTT
TRBV18	TRBJ1-3	TRBD1	few	CASSPNGQGGNTIYF	TGTGCCAGCTCACCGAACGGACAGGGAGGAAACACCATATATTTT
TRBV25-1	TRBJ1-1	NA	NA	CASSDPRDPTEAFF	TGTGCCAGCAGCGACCCCCGGGATCCGACTGAAGCTTTCTTT
TRBV5-1	TRBJ2-7	TRBD2	NA	CASSLGLAFYEQYF	TGCGCCAGCAGCTTGGGACTAGCTTTCTACGAGCAGTACTTC
TRBV29-1	TRBJ1-2	NA	NA	CSSFGRSYTF	TGCAGCTCGTTCGGGAGGAGCTACACCTTC
TRBV5-4	TRBJ1-5	NA	NA	CASSFRVGNNQPQHF	TGTGCCAGCAGCTTCAGGGTTGGGAACAATCAGCCCCAGCATTTT
TRBV18	TRBJ2-7	TRBD1	few	CASSPGTGNYEQYF	TGTGCCAGCTCACCAGGGACAGGGAACTACGAGCAGTACTTC
TRBV5-6	TRBJ1-1	NA	once	CASSKTGTVNTEAFF	TGTGCCAGCAGCAAAACCGGGACGGTGAACACTGAAGCTTTCTTT
TRBV6-6	TRBJ1-5	NA	NA	CASSYTRNSNQPQHF	TGTGCCAGCAGTTACACTCGCAATAGCAATCAGCCCCAGCATTTT
TRBV2	TRBJ1-1	NA	NA	CASSEALAGSMNTEAFF	TGTGCCAGCAGTGAAGCGCTTGCCGGTAGTATGAACACTGAAGCTTTCTTT
TRBV4-1	TRBJ2-7	NA	few	CASSQRDGHPRQYF	TGCGCCAGCAGCCAACGGGACGGACACCCAAGGCAGTACTTC
TRBV4-3	TRBJ2-2	NA	few	CASTGDKGLPGELFF	TGCGCCAGCACCGGGGATAAGGGTCTCCCCGGGGAGCTGTTTTTT
TRBV2	TRBJ1-2	NA	few	CASSEGGRGYTF	TGTGCCAGCAGTGAAGGTGGTCGGGGCTACACCTTC
TRBV10-2	TRBJ2-5	NA	medium-sized	CAREEETQYF	TGCGCCAGGGAAGAAGAGACCCAGTACTTC
TRBV5-1	TRBJ1-1	TRBD1	many	CASSLDRGRGTEAFF	TGCGCCAGCAGCTTGGACAGGGGGCGCGGGACTGAAGCTTTCTTT
TRBV10-1	TRBJ2-7	NA	NA	CASSEGALRLYF	TGCGCCAGCAGTGAGGGAGCTCTAAGGCTGTACTTC
TRBV5-1	TRBJ2-1	NA	NA	CASSLAGDFLGEEQFF	TGCGCCAGCAGCTTGGCCGGGGACTTCCTAGGGGAGGAGCAGTTCTTC
TRBV5-4	TRBJ2-1	NA	NA	CAWSRVEQFF	TGTGCCTGGTCGAGGGTCGAGCAGTTCTTC
TRBV20-1	TRBJ1-2	NA	many	CSASLEYGYTF	TGCAGTGCTAGCCTTGAATATGGCTACACCTTC
TRBV10-3	TRBJ2-5	NA	NA	CAISDLAGRKKETQYF	TGTGCCATCAGTGATTTGGCGGGACGGAAGAAAGAGACCCAGTACTTC
TRBV11-2	TRBJ2-7	NA	NA	CASSLDRQPSYEQYF	TGTGCCAGCAGCCTAGACCGGCAACCATCCTACGAGCAGTACTTC
TRBV2	TRBJ1-1	NA	NA	CASSLNPNTEAFF	TGTGCCAGCAGTCTGAACCCTAACACTGAAGCTTTCTTT
TRBV5-4	TRBJ1-2	NA	few	CASSSGTTAATYGYTF	TGTGCCAGCAGCTCTGGGACGACGGCCGCAACCTATGGCTACACCTTC
TRBV7-9	TRBJ1-2	NA	NA	CASSLGQRYGYTF	TGTGCCAGCAGCTTAGGACAGCGCTATGGCTACACCTTC
TRBV9	TRBJ1-5	TRBD1	NA	CARQRQGGRYSNQPQHF	TGTGCCAGACAAAGACAGGGGGGGAGATATAGCAATCAGCCCCAGCATTTT
TRBV6-6	TRBJ2-7	TRBD1	NA	CASSRRQGSYEQYF	TGTGCCAGCAGCCGTCGACAGGGTTCCTACGAGCAGTACTTC
TRBV28	TRBJ2-6	NA	NA	CASSLQGVFSGANVLTF	TGTGCCAGCAGTTTACAGGGCGTTTTTTCTGGGGCCAACGTCCTGACTTTC
TRBV6-5	TRBJ2-1	NA	many	CASSPGLTNNEQFF	TGTGCCAGCAGTCCGGGACTGACAAACAATGAGCAGTTCTTC
TRBV7-9	TRBJ2-7	NA	NA	CASSLARGTSRAYEQYF	TGTGCCAGCAGCTTAGCGCGTGGCACTAGCCGGGCGTACGAGCAGTACTTC
TRBV5-4	TRBJ2-1	TRBD2	NA	CASSLSLAGERQFF	TGTGCCAGCAGCTTGTCGCTAGCGGGGGAACGGCAGTTCTTC
TRBV6-5	TRBJ1-2	TRBD1	few	CASSGDRNYGYTF	TGTGCCAGCAGTGGGGACAGGAACTATGGCTACACCTTC
TRBV19	TRBJ2-7	NA	NA	CASSMTVSYEQYF	TGTGCCAGTAGTATGACGGTCTCCTACGAGCAGTACTTC
TRBV2	TRBJ1-2	NA	many	CASKGRNYGYTF	TGTGCCAGCAAGGGGCGTAACTATGGCTACACCTTC
TRBV7-8	TRBJ1-6	NA	NA	CASSLGYNSPLHF	TGTGCCAGCAGCTTGGGCTATAATTCACCCCTCCACTTT
TRBV4-2	TRBJ2-5	NA	once	CASSQETGLAQETQYF	TGTGCCAGCAGCCAAGAAACAGGCCTAGCCCAAGAGACCCAGTACTTC
TRBV5-1	TRBJ2-2	TRBD2	NA	CASSSLPSGGAGTGELFF	TGCGCCAGCAGCTCCCTCCCTAGCGGGGGGGCGGGCACCGGGGAGCTGTTTTTT
TRBV7-3	TRBJ2-3	NA	NA	CASSLDPSDTQYF	TGTGCCAGCAGCTTGGACCCCTCAGATACGCAGTATTTT
TRBV2	TRBJ1-2	TRBD1	NA	CASRPSTGANYGYTF	TGTGCCAGCAGACCCTCGACAGGGGCCAACTATGGCTACACCTTC
TRBV5-1	TRBJ2-1	TRBD1	many	CASSLGQGSHEQFF	TGCGCCAGCAGCTTGGGACAGGGTTCCCATGAGCAGTTCTTC
TRBV7-8	TRBJ1-1	NA	NA	CASSLDSITEAFF	TGTGCCAGCAGCTTAGACTCTATCACTGAAGCTTTCTTT
TRBV7-2	TRBJ2-2	NA	NA	CASRYGPGELFF	TGTGCCAGCAGATACGGGCCCGGGGAGCTGTTTTTT
TRBV18	TRBJ2-5	TRBD1	NA	CASSPPLRGLETQYF	TGTGCCAGCTCACCACCGCTCAGGGGGCTGGAGACCCAGTACTTC
TRBV25-1	TRBJ1-4	NA	once	CASSEEGPNEKLFF	TGTGCCAGCAGTGAGGAGGGTCCCAATGAAAAACTGTTTTTT
TRBV18	TRBJ1-1	TRBD1	few	CASSLRQGVTAMNTEAFF	TGTGCCAGCTCACTCCGACAGGGCGTAACGGCCATGAACACTGAAGCTTTCTTT
TRBV6-6	TRBJ1-5	NA	medium-sized	CASSRYGRDNQPQHF	TGTGCCAGCAGCCGTTACGGACGGGACAATCAGCCCCAGCATTTT
TRBV15	TRBJ1-2	TRBD1	NA	CATSSPQQTGSNGYTF	TGTGCCACCAGCAGCCCCCAGCAGACAGGGAGTAATGGCTACACCTTC
TRBV25-1	TRBJ1-6	NA	NA	CASSESEDLRSPLHF	TGTGCCAGCAGTGAAAGCGAAGATTTGAGATCACCCCTCCACTTT